The T cell receptor beta chain under discussion was sequenced for a study of T cell repertoires in cytomegalovirus infection. Background on the study: It was the public TCR beta signatures that indicated both CMV infection and matching HLA type.

Regarding this clonotype: The antigen remains undetermined.

Broader study findings: CMV carriers having the relevant HLA were flagged by cumulative public TCR beta family frequency. It was HLA-C-restricted CMV-specific TCR beta clonotypes that dominated the response ex vivo.

Using its own MiXCR run on the reads, TCRdb lists one record per CDR3 protein. The sample contains 300,000 to 450,000 distinct CDR3 sequences, about a sixth of which appear only once. The CDR3 runs 15 residues. Trimming at V came to 2 bases and at J to 9 bases, leaving 11 bases not matched to a gene. Germline lookup yields CDR1 KGHSH and CDR2 LQKENI. The genes are TRBV18 and TRBJ2-7; 9 positions agree with TRBD2. This clonotype originated in a human donor in good health (CMV status not recorded). Some clones in this sample may be carry-over from other donors' samples. Sequenced input: PBMCs. The CDR3: CASSPITLAGTGQYF. For the CDR3, the DNA is TGTGCCAGCTCACCAATTACCCTAGCGGGGACGGGGCAGTACTTC.